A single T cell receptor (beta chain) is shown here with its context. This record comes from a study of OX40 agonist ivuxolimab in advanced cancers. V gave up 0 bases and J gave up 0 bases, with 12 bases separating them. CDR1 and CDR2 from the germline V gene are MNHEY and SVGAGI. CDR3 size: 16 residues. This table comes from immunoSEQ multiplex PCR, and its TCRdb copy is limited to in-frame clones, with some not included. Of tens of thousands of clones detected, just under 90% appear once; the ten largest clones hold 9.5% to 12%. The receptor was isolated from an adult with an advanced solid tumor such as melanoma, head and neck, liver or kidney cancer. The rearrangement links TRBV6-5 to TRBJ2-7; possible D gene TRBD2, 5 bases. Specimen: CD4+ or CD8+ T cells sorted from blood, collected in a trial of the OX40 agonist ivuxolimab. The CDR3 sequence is CASSYSLLGSSYEQYF. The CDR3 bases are TGTGCCAGCAGTTACTCACTATTGGGGAGCTCCTACGAGCAGTACTTC.